This entry describes one TCR beta chain. The data were taken from a study of cytomegalovirus exposure and HLA in healthy donors. Looking at the study overall: Around 83% of 398 genotyped donors fell in the Caucasian-associated ancestry cluster.

The CDR3 is 13 residues long. V gave up 2 bases and J gave up 6 bases, with 10 bases separating them. Germline V gene lookup returns CDR1 SQVTM and CDR2 ANQGSEA. PCR involved 60 Vbeta and 13 Jbeta primers. Data came from immunoSEQ multiplex PCR; TCRdb stores just in-frame clones and leaves some out. The sample shows over 200,000 clones, over 65% of them seen only once. Material: PBMCs. The chain recombines TRBV29-1 with TRBJ1-4; no definite D call. This receptor was taken from a human donor in good health. The CDR3 spells CSVERREDEKLFF. The DNA of the CDR3 is TGCAGCGTTGAACGAAGAGAGGATGAAAAACTGTTTTTT.